This T cell receptor beta chain was captured in a study of beta chain features in type 1 diabetes. The germline V gene encodes CDR1 MNHEY and CDR2 SMNVEV (reference sequence). V lost 6 bases and J lost 4, with 15 bases in between. The CDR3 runs to 14 residues. Details on this clone: Antigen specificity is unknown.

Investigators reverse transcribed all isolated RNA, so they sequenced expressed TCRB transcripts. Measured with immunoSEQ multiplex PCR; TCRdb has only the in-frame clones, and not every one. The repertoire consists of approximately 260,000 clones, with around 24% occurring once and the leading ten covering 0.012%. Overall study results and limits: Significant though moderate, a shortening of TCRB CDR3s appeared in all four CD4+ subsets of Type 1 diabetes patients.

The receptor comes from a woman aged 30 to 39 with type 1 diabetes. The chain uses TRBV27 and TRBJ1-1; D perhaps matches TRBD1 (6 bases). Material: naive CD4+ T cells from blood. CDR3 residues: CASSYRVGVTEAFF. The CDR3, as DNA: TGTGCCAGCAGCTACAGGGTGGGGGTCACTGAAGCTTTCTTT.